This is a list of T cell receptor beta chains from one sample in a study. Repertoires were generated with immunoSEQ multiplex PCR, while TCRdb's copy carries only in-frame clones and drops some. The sample lists tens of thousands of clones, approximately 95% occurring once. The material sequenced was PBMCs. The receptors originated from a man aged 35 to 55 with rheumatoid arthritis. Both conserved end residues are part of each CDR3. A D gene is named only where the DNA matches it firmly. Not every row has a clone size; where given, it reads once, few, many or a size class.

abundance | j_gene | d_gene | v_gene | CDR3nt | CDR3aa
- | TRBJ2-5 | - | TRBV5-6 | TGTGCCAGCAGCTGGGAACTGGAGACCCAGTACTTC | CASSWELETQYF
- | TRBJ1-1 | - | TRBV18 | TGTGCCAGCGTGGGGGGAACTGAAGCTTTCTTT | CASVGGTEAFF
- | TRBJ2-1 | TRBD1 | TRBV11-3 | TGTGCCAGCAGCTTGGGACAGGGCCTGGGGTACAATGAGCAGTTCTTC | CASSLGQGLGYNEQFF
- | TRBJ1-4 | - | TRBV20-1 | TGCAGTGCTAGTAAGCGGCAAGCAACTAATGAAAAACTGTTTTTT | CSASKRQATNEKLFF
once | TRBJ2-7 | - | TRBV10-3 | TGTGCCATCAGTCCTACCCTGGGCGAGCAGTACTTC | CAISPTLGEQYF
- | TRBJ1-5 | - | TRBV6-5 | TGTGCCAGCAGTTCCCGGGGAGCCTTTGGCAATCAGCCCCAGCATTTT | CASSSRGAFGNQPQHF
- | TRBJ1-5 | TRBD1 | TRBV28 | TGTGCCAGCAGCAAACAGGGGGCAGGTGACAATCAGCCCCAGCATTTT | CASSKQGAGDNQPQHF
- | TRBJ2-7 | TRBD1 | TRBV27 | TGTGCCAGCAGTTCCCCGACAGGGGCCTACGAGCAGTACTTC | CASSSPTGAYEQYF
once | TRBJ2-2 | TRBD1 | TRBV5-4 | TGTGCCAGCAGCTCCGGGACAGGGGGCGCGTCCCCCGGGGAGCTGTTTTTT | CASSSGTGGASPGELFF
- | TRBJ2-2 | TRBD1 | TRBV5-6 | TGTGCCAGCAGCAGAGGGACAGGGGCCAACACCGGGGAGCTGTTTTTT | CASSRGTGANTGELFF
once | TRBJ2-1 | TRBD2 | TRBV5-4 | TGTGCCAGCAGCCGAGATATAGCGGGAGCGAGGGAGCAGTTCTTC | CASSRDIAGAREQFF
- | TRBJ2-4 | TRBD1 | TRBV18 | TGTGCCAGCTCACCTACCGGGACAGAAAACATTCAGTACTTC | CASSPTGTENIQYF
- | TRBJ1-6 | - | TRBV6-5 | TGTGCCAGCAGTTACTCGACAGGTCCCTCACCCCTCCACTTT | CASSYSTGPSPLHF
- | TRBJ1-2 | TRBD1 | TRBV11-3 | TGTGCCAGCAGCTTAGATCGGGCGGTGGGGACAGTCTTTTCCCATCAAGGCTACACCTTC | CASSLDRAVGTVFSHQGYTF
once | TRBJ1-1 | TRBD1 | TRBV2 | TGTGCCAGCAGTGAGACAGGGGTTACCACTGAAGCTTTCTTT | CASSETGVTTEAFF
- | TRBJ2-2 | TRBD2 | TRBV7-7 | TGTGCTACCCACCCCGGACTAGCGGGCAACACCGGGGAGCTGTTTTTT | CATHPGLAGNTGELFF
- | TRBJ2-5 | TRBD2 | TRBV5-4 | TGTGCCAGCAGCCACGGACTAGCGGGTGCAGAGACCCAGTACTTC | CASSHGLAGAETQYF